This T cell receptor (beta chain) was found in a study of cytomegalovirus exposure and HLA in healthy donors. Germline V CDR1 and CDR2: SQVTM, ANQGSEA. The CDR3 is made up of 13 amino acids. PCR primers comprised 60 Vbeta and 13 Jbeta primers. The repertoire was sequenced with immunoSEQ multiplex PCR; TCRdb's copy has only in-frame clones and lacks some. Found here are around 40,000 clones, 66% of them singletons; the top ten hold around 19%. The rearrangement links TRBV29-1 to TRBJ2-2, with 7 bases matching TRBD1. The source material was PBMCs. The sequence derives from a middle-aged man in good health and CMV-seropositive. This CDR3 is CSARQGDTGELFF. The CDR3 DNA sequence: TGCAGTGCTCGCCAGGGGGACACCGGGGAGCTGTTTTTT.